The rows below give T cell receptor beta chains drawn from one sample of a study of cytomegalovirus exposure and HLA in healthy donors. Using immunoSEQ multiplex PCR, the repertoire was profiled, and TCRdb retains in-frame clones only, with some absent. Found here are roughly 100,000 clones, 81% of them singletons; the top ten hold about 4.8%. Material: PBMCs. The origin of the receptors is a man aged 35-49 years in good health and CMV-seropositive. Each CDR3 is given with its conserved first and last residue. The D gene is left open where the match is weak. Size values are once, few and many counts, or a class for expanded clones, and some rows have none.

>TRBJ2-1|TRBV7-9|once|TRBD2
TGTTCCAGCAGCTTAGCCATAGCGGGGAGGAACTACAATGAGCAGTTCTTC
CSSSLAIAGRNYNEQFF
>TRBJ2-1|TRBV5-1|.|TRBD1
TGCGCCAGCACCCTAGACAGGGGCCACGCCAAAGGGCAGTTCTTC
CASTLDRGHAKGQFF
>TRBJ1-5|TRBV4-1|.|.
TGCGCCAGCAGCCGCGGGCCTTTCAATCAGCCCCAGCATTTT
CASSRGPFNQPQHF
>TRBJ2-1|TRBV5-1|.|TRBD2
TGCGCCAGCAGCACCCCTAGCGGGGCGGGTAATGAGCAGTTCTTC
CASSTPSGAGNEQFF
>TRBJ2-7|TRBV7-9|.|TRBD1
TGTGCCAGCAGCTTGCCTCAAACAGGGGGCCAGCAGTACTTC
CASSLPQTGGQQYF
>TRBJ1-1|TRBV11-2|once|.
TGTGCCAGCATGTTACGGGCTGAAGCTTTCTTT
CASMLRAEAFF
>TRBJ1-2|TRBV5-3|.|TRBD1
TGTGCCAGCAGCCTTAGGGACAGGGTCTATGGCTACACCTTC
CASSLRDRVYGYTF
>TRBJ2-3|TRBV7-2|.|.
TGTGCCAGCAGCTTAGGACTGCGCACAGATACGCAGTATTTT
CASSLGLRTDTQYF
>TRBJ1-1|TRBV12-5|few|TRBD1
TGTGCTAGTGTCAGGGACAGTCAGAGAGGGACTGAAGCTTTCTTT
CASVRDSQRGTEAFF
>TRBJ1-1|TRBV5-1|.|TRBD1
TGCGCCAGCGTTCTCGGCAGGGGGGACACTGAAGCTTTCTTT
CASVLGRGDTEAFF
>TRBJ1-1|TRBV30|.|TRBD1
TGTGCCTGGGGGCAGGGACAGTTGAACACTGAAGCTTTCTTT
CAWGQGQLNTEAFF
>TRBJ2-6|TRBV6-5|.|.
TGTGCCGTTAGACAGGCTGGGGCCAACGTCCTGACTTTC
CAVRQAGANVLTF
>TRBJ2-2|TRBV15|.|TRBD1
TGTGCCACCAGCAGAGGGGTACGACAGGGGGGCACCGGGGAGCTGTTTTTT
CATSRGVRQGGTGELFF
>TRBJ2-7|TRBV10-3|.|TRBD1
TGTGCCATCAGCGCCGCTACAGGGGCCTCCTTCCGCGAGCAGTACTTC
CAISAATGASFREQYF
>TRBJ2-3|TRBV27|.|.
TGTGCCACCCGAGCTTTGAGGAACACAGATACGCAGTATTTT
CATRALRNTDTQYF
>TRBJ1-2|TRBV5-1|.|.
TGCGCCAGCAGATCAAACACCTATGGCTACACCTTC
CASRSNTYGYTF
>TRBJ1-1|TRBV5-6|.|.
TGTGCCAGCAGCCCACAGGGATTTCTAGGTGAAGCTTTCTTT
CASSPQGFLGEAFF
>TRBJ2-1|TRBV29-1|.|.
TGCAGCGTTGATGATGGGGGGAGCAAGTTCTTC
CSVDDGGSKFF
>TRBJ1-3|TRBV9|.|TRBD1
TGTGCCAGCAGCGTAGTGACAGGGGAAGGAGTTGGAAACACCATATATTTT
CASSVVTGEGVGNTIYF
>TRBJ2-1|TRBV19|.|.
TGTGCCAGAGAAGGGGTCCCATTGAGCTACAATGAGCAGTTCTTC
CAREGVPLSYNEQFF
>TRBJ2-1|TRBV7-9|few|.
TGTGCCAGCAGCTTAGTCAGGGGCCCCTACAATGAGCAGTTCTTC
CASSLVRGPYNEQFF
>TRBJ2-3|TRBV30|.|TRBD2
TGTGCCTGGAGTGTACTAGCGGGGGCTAATACGCAGTATTTT
CAWSVLAGANTQYF
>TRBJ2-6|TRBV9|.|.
TGTGCCAGCAGCGTAGCTCGGGGGAGCTCTGGGGCCAACGGCCTGACTTTC
CASSVARGSSGANGLTF
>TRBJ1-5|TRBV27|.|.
TGTGCCAGCAGTTTGAGGCAGTCAAATAGCAATCAGCCCCAGCATTTT
CASSLRQSNSNQPQHF
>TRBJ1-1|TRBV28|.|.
TGTGCCAGCAGACACAGCGGTACAAACACTGAAGCTTTCTTT
CASRHSGTNTEAFF
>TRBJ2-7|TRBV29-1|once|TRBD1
TGCAGCGTTGTGTGGGACAGGCTAATCTACGAGCAGTACTTC
CSVVWDRLIYEQYF
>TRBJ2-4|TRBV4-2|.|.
TGTGCCAGCAGCCAAGTAGTCGCACTAGCCAAAAACATTCAGTACTTC
CASSQVVALAKNIQYF
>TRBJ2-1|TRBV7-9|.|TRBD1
TGTGCCAGCAGCTTAGAAGGGGGCAGGGCGGCCAATGAGCAGTTCTTC
CASSLEGGRAANEQFF
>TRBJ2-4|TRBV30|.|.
TGTGCCTGGAGTGTAACAGGGCCGCCGATAGCCAAAAACATTCAGTACTTC
CAWSVTGPPIAKNIQYF
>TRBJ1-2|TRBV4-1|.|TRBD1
TGCGCCAGCAGCCAAGCCCTATTGTCCAGGGGGCGCGGCTATGTCTACACCTTC
CASSQALLSRGRGYVYTF
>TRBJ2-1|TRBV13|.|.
TGTGCCAGCAGCAACCAGGGGAGGGTCAATGAGCAGTTCTTC
CASSNQGRVNEQFF
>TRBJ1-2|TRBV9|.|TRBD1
TGTGCCAGCAGTGGAAACAGGGGAGGCTACACCTTC
CASSGNRGGYTF
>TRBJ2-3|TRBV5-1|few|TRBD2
TGCGCCAGCAGCTTGCTAGCGGGACCAGATACGCAGTATTTT
CASSLLAGPDTQYF
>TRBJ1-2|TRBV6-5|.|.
TGTGCCAGCAGTCCCACAGGGCCCTATGGCTACACCTTC
CASSPTGPYGYTF
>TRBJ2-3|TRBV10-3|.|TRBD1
TGTGCCATCAGGGTAGACAGGGGGCCAGATACGCAGTATTTT
CAIRVDRGPDTQYF
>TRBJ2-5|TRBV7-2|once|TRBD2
TGTGCCAGCAGTCAGCGGGGGGGCCGAGAGACCCAGTACTTC
CASSQRGGRETQYF
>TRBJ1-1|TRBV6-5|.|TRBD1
TGTGCCAGCAGGGGGACAGGGAGTGTCGCTGAAGCTTTCTTT
CASRGTGSVAEAFF
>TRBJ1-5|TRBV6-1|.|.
TGTGCCAGCAGTGAACAGGTCGATCAGCCCCAGCATTTT
CASSEQVDQPQHF
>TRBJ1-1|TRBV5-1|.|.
TGTGCCAGCAGCCACGGGGTGAACACTGAAGCTTTCTTT
CASSHGVNTEAFF
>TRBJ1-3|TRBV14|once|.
TGTGCCAGCAGCCTCAACTCTGGAAACACCATATATTTT
CASSLNSGNTIYF